This entry concerns a single T cell receptor (beta chain). This entry belongs to a study of shared clonotypes between healthy human individuals. Generated by immunoSEQ multiplex PCR, the TCRdb table keeps only in-frame clones and is missing some. Among about 1.4 million clones listed, roughly 96% were seen once. This CDR3 region has 15 residues. Trimming took 4 bases from V and 4 from J, leaving 18 bases between them. Germline V lookup: CDR1 SGDLS, CDR2 YYNGEE. Sequencing was carried out using naive CD4+ T cells sorted from blood. The subset was: CD45RA+ positively selected. This chain joins TRBV9 and TRBJ2-7; possibly TRBD2 for D (7 bases). The receptor was derived from a man between 25 and 39 years old in good health. The CDR3 sequence is CASSPGGRGTYEQYF. CDR3 DNA sequence: TGTGCCAGCAGCCCTGGGGGGCGGGGGACTTACGAGCAGTACTTC.